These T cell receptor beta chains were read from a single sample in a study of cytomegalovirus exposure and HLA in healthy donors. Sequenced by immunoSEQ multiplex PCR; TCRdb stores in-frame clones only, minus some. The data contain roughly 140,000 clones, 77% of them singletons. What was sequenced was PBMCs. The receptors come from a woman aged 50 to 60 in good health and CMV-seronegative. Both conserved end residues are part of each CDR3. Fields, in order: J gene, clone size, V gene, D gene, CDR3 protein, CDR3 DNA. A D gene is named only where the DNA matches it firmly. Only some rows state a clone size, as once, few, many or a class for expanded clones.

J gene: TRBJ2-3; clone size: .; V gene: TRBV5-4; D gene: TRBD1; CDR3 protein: CASSYGTANTDTQYF; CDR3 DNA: TGTGCCAGCAGCTACGGGACAGCCAACACAGATACGCAGTATTTT
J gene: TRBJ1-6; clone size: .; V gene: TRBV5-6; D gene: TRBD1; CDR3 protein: CASSPDRDSPLHF; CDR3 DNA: TGTGCCAGCAGCCCAGACAGGGATTCACCCCTCCACTTT
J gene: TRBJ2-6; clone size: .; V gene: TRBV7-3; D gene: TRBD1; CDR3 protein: CASSRKGGAGANVLTF; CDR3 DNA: TGTGCCAGCAGCCGTAAAGGGGGCGCTGGGGCCAACGTCCTGACTTTC
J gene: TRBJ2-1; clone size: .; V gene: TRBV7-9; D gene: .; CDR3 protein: CASSYYPEQFF; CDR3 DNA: TGTGCCAGCAGCTACTATCCTGAGCAGTTCTTC
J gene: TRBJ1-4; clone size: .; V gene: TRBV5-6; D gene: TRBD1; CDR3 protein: CASSFRDRGGEKLFF; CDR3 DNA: TGTGCCAGCAGCTTCCGGGACAGGGGTGGAGAAAAACTGTTTTTT
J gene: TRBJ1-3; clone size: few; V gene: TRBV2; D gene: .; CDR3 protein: CASRQISSSGNTIYF; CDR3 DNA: TGTGCCAGCAGACAGATATCCTCCTCTGGAAACACCATATATTTT
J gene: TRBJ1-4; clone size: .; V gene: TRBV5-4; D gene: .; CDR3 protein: CASSRFDSTTNEKLFF; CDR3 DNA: TGTGCCAGCTCCCGTTTCGACAGCACAACTAATGAAAAACTGTTTTTT
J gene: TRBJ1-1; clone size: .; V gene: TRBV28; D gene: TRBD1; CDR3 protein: CASRPKGARKMNTEAFF; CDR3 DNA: TGTGCCAGCAGGCCTAAGGGGGCGCGGAAGATGAACACTGAAGCTTTCTTT
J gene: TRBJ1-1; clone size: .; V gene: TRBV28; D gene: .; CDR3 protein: CASSPGTPAKAFF; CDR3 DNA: TGTGCCAGCAGCCCCGGGACTCCGGCCAAAGCTTTCTTT
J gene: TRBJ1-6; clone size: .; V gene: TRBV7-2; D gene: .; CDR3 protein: CASSFTGALNSPLHF; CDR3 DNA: TGTGCCAGCAGCTTTACAGGAGCTCTTAATTCACCCCTCCACTTT
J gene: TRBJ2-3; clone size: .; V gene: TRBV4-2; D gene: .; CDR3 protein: CASSQPSWDFWPDTQYF; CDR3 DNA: TGTGCCAGCAGCCAGCCGTCTTGGGACTTCTGGCCGGATACGCAGTATTTT
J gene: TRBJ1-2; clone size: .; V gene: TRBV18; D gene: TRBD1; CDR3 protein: CASSAAGTGGLGYTF; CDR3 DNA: TGTGCCAGCTCGGCAGCCGGGACAGGGGGTCTGGGCTACACCTTC
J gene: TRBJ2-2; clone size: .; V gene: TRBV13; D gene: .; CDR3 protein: CASSLAKVVGLADTGELFF; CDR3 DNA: TGTGCCAGCAGCTTAGCTAAGGTCGTGGGACTGGCGGACACCGGGGAGCTGTTTTTT
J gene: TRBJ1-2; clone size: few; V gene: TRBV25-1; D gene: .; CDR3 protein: CASRSGLNYGYTF; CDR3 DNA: TGTGCCAGCAGAAGTGGACTCAACTATGGCTACACCTTC
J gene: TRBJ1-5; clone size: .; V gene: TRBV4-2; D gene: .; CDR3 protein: CASSQDDKGGNQPQHF; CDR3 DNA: TGTGCCAGCAGCCAAGATGATAAGGGAGGCAATCAGCCCCAGCATTTT
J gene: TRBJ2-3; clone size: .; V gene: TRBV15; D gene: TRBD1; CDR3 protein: CATSRPDREWTDTQYF; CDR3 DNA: TGTGCCACCAGCAGACCCGACAGGGAATGGACAGATACGCAGTATTTT
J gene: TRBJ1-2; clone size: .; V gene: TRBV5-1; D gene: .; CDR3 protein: CASSLNAGTSNRYTF; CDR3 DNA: TGCGCCAGCAGCTTGAATGCCGGGACTTCGAACCGCTACACCTTC
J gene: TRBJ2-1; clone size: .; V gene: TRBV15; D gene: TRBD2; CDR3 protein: CATSQRGGSYNEQFF; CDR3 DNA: TGTGCCACCAGCCAGCGGGGGGGGTCCTACAATGAGCAGTTCTTC
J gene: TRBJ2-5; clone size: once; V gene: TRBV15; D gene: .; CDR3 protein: CATSREQATQETQYF; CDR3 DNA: TGTGCCACCAGCAGGGAACAGGCGACCCAAGAGACCCAGTACTTC
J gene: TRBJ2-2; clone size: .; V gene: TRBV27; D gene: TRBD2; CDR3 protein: CASSPLGLAGGRAGELFF; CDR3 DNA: TGTGCCAGCAGCCCCCTCGGACTAGCGGGGGGAAGGGCCGGGGAGCTGTTTTTT
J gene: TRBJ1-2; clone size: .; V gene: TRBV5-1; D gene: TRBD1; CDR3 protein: CASAEGAANYGYTF; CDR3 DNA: TGCGCCAGCGCCGAGGGGGCAGCTAACTATGGCTACACCTTC
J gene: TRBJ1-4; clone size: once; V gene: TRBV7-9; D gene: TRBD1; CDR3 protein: CASSGGTGGDEKLFF; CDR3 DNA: TGTGCCAGCAGCGGTGGGACAGGGGGCGATGAAAAACTGTTTTTT
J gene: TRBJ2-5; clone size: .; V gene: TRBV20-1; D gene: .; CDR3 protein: CSALLQETQYF; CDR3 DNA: TGCAGTGCTCTCTTGCAAGAGACCCAGTACTTC
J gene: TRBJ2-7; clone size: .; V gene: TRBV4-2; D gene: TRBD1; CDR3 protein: CASSGQVSSSYEQYF; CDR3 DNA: TGTGCCAGCAGCGGACAGGTCAGCTCCTCCTACGAGCAGTACTTC
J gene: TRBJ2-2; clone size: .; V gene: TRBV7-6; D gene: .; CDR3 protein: CASSLAGQNTGELFF; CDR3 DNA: TGTGCCAGCAGCTTAGCGGGACAAAACACCGGGGAGCTGTTTTTT
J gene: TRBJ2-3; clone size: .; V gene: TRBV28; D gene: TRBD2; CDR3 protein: CASRSGERADTQYF; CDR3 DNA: TGTGCCAGCAGGAGCGGGGAACGAGCAGATACGCAGTATTTT
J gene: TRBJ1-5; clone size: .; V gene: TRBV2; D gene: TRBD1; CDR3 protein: CASNLDRGYQPQHF; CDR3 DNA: TGTGCCAGCAATCTGGACAGGGGCTATCAGCCCCAGCATTTT
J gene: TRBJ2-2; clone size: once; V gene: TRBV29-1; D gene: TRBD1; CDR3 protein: CSVEGQGADTGELFF; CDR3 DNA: TGCAGCGTTGAAGGACAGGGGGCGGACACCGGGGAGCTGTTTTTT
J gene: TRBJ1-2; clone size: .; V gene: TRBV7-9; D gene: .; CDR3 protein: CASSLGGGRGDYGYTF; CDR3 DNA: TGTGCCAGCAGCTTAGGAGGGGGAAGGGGTGACTATGGCTACACCTTC
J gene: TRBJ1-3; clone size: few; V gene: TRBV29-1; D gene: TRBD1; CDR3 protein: CSVAGTGTGGNTIYF; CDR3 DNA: TGCAGCGTCGCCGGGACAGGGACGGGTGGAAACACCATATATTTT
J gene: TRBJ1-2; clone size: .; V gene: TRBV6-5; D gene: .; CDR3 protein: CASRQGPGEDYGYTF; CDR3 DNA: TGTGCCAGCAGGCAAGGCCCCGGGGAGGACTATGGCTACACCTTC
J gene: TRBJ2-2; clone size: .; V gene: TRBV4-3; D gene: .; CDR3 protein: CASSPRGAGTPNTGELFF; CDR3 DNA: TGCGCCAGCAGCCCTCGGGGGGCGGGGACCCCGAACACCGGGGAGCTGTTTTTT
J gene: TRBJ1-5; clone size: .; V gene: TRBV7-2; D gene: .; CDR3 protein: CASSLRSGDNQPQHF; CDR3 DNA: TGTGCCAGCAGCTTACGCTCCGGGGACAATCAGCCCCAGCATTTT
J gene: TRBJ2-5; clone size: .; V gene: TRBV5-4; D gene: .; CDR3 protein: CASSLNTRAQETQYF; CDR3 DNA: TGTGCCAGCAGCTTGAATACGCGGGCGCAGGAGACCCAGTACTTC
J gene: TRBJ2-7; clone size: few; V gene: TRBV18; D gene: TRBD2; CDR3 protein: CASSPAGGRYEQYF; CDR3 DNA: TGTGCCAGCTCACCAGCGGGAGGGAGGTACGAGCAGTACTTC
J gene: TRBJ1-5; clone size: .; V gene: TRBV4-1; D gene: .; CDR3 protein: CASSQEFGGIQPQHF; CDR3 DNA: TGCGCCAGCAGCCAAGAATTTGGGGGCATTCAGCCCCAGCATTTT
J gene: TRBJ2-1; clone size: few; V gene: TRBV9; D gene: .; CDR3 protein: CASSVAYNEQFF; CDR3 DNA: TGTGCCAGCAGCGTAGCGTACAATGAGCAGTTCTTC
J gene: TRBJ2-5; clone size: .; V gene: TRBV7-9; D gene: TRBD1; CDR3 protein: CASSLRTGTLRQETQYF; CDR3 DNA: TGTGCCAGCAGCTTAAGGACAGGGACCTTGAGGCAAGAGACCCAGTACTTC
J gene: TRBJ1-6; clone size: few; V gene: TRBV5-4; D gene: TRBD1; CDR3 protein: CASRLTGTQSPLHF; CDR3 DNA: TGTGCCAGCAGGTTGACAGGGACGCAGTCACCCCTCCACTTT
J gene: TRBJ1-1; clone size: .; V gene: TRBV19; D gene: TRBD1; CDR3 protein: CASRSTGGSTEAFF; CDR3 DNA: TGTGCCAGTAGATCTACAGGGGGCAGCACTGAAGCTTTCTTT
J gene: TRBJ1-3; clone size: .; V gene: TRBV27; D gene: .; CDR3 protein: CASSQNGLSGNTIYF; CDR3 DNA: TGTGCCAGCAGTCAAAACGGTCTCTCTGGAAACACCATATATTTT
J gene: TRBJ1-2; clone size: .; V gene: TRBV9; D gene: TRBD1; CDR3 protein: CASSPRQGTYGYTF; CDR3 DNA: TGTGCCAGCAGCCCCCGACAGGGTACCTATGGCTACACCTTC
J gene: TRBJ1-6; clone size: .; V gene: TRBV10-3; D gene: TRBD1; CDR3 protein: CAISDGQANSPLHF; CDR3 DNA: TGTGCCATCAGCGACGGACAGGCTAATTCACCCCTCCACTTT
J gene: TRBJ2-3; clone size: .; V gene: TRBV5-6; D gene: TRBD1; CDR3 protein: CASSLPTGGADTQYF; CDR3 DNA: TGTGCCAGCAGCTTGCCGACAGGGGGCGCAGATACGCAGTATTTT
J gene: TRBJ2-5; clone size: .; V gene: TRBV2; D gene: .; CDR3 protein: CASWAARWQETQYF; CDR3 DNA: TGTGCCAGCTGGGCCGCTCGGTGGCAAGAGACCCAGTACTTC